These T cell receptor beta chains were read from a single sample in a study of cytomegalovirus exposure and HLA in healthy donors. TCRdb keeps only in-frame clones here, not all; method: immunoSEQ multiplex PCR. The sample comprises some 200,000 clones, around four fifths of which are singletons, and around 3% rests with the top ten. Sequencing was done on a sample of PBMCs. These receptors all stem from a female donor in good health and CMV-seronegative. CDR3s include the opening cysteine and the closing phenylalanine or tryptophan. The D gene is left open where the match is weak. Clone size is given for some rows only: seen once, a few or many times, or a class if the clone is expanded.

j_call: TRBJ1-4
v_call: TRBV11-2
d_call: TRBD1
clone_size: NA
cdr3_nt: TGTGCCAGCAGCTTAGGAACCGGACAGGTTCGAAAACTGTTTTTT
cdr3_aa: CASSLGTGQVRKLFF

j_call: TRBJ1-3
v_call: TRBV2
d_call: NA
clone_size: NA
cdr3_nt: TGTGCCAGCAGCCGGGCGGGGGGGACCGGAAACACCATATATTTT
cdr3_aa: CASSRAGGTGNTIYF

j_call: TRBJ2-1
v_call: TRBV5-4
d_call: NA
clone_size: NA
cdr3_nt: TGTGCCAGCAGCCTCGGGGGAGGGGGACCTTACAATGAGCAGTTCTTC
cdr3_aa: CASSLGGGGPYNEQFF

j_call: TRBJ1-3
v_call: TRBV21-1
d_call: NA
clone_size: once
cdr3_nt: TGTGCCAGCAACCGGGACAGGGGGGATGGAAACACCATATATTTT
cdr3_aa: CASNRDRGDGNTIYF

j_call: TRBJ2-7
v_call: TRBV5-1
d_call: NA
clone_size: NA
cdr3_nt: TGCGCCAGCAGCCTCTGGACAGCCTGCGAGCAGTACTTC
cdr3_aa: CASSLWTACEQYF

j_call: TRBJ2-7
v_call: TRBV5-6
d_call: NA
clone_size: NA
cdr3_nt: TGTGCCAGCAGCTTGGAACAGCTATGGTACTTC
cdr3_aa: CASSLEQLWYF

j_call: TRBJ2-5
v_call: TRBV5-1
d_call: TRBD2
clone_size: NA
cdr3_nt: TGCGCCAGCAGCTTGGGCCCTGGACTAGCGGGAGATGAGACCCAGTACTTC
cdr3_aa: CASSLGPGLAGDETQYF

j_call: TRBJ1-5
v_call: TRBV28
d_call: NA
clone_size: NA
cdr3_nt: TGTGCCAGCAGTTTACCCACAATCGAGCCCCAGCATTTT
cdr3_aa: CASSLPTIEPQHF

j_call: TRBJ2-3
v_call: TRBV19
d_call: TRBD2
clone_size: NA
cdr3_nt: TGTGCCAGTAGTATCCTAGCGGGTCACCCCACAGATACGCAGTATTTT
cdr3_aa: CASSILAGHPTDTQYF

j_call: TRBJ2-3
v_call: TRBV9
d_call: TRBD1
clone_size: NA
cdr3_nt: TGTGCCAGCAGCGTAGTAGTGGGGGACAGACAATATAGCACAGATACGCAGTATTTT
cdr3_aa: CASSVVVGDRQYSTDTQYF

j_call: TRBJ2-5
v_call: TRBV6-5
d_call: NA
clone_size: NA
cdr3_nt: TGTGCCAGCAGTTACGGTAGGGGAGGAGAGACCCAGTACTTC
cdr3_aa: CASSYGRGGETQYF

j_call: TRBJ2-1
v_call: TRBV25-1
d_call: TRBD2
clone_size: once
cdr3_nt: TGTGCCAGCAGTTCGACGAGCGGGAGCCGAAACAATGAGCAGTTCTTC
cdr3_aa: CASSSTSGSRNNEQFF

j_call: TRBJ2-5
v_call: TRBV9
d_call: TRBD1
clone_size: NA
cdr3_nt: TGTGCCAGCAGCGTAGAGGGGGCCGAGACCCAGTACTTC
cdr3_aa: CASSVEGAETQYF